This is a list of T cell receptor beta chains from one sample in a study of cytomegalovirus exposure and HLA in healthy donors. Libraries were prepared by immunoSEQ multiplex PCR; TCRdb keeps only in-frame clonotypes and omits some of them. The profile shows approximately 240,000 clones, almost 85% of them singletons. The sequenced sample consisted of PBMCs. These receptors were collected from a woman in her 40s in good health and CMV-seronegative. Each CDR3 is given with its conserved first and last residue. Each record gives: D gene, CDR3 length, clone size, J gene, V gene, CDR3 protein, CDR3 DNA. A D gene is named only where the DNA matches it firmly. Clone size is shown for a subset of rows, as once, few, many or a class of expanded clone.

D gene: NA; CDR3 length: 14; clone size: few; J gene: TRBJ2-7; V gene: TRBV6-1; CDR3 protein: CASSDRYRRYEQYF; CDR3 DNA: TGTGCCAGCAGTGATCGGTACAGGCGCTACGAGCAGTACTTC
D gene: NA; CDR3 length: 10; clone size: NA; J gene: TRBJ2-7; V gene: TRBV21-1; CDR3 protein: CASSKREQYF; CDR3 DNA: TGTGCCAGCAGCAAGAGGGAGCAGTACTTC
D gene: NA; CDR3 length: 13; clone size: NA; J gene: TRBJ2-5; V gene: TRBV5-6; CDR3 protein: CASSLQGIETQYF; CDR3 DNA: TGTGCCAGCAGCTTACAGGGAATAGAGACCCAGTACTTC
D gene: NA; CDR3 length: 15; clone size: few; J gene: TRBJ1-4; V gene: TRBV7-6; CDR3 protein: CASSLGVTGREKLFF; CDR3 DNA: TGTGCCAGCAGCTTAGGTGTCACCGGGAGGGAAAAACTGTTTTTT
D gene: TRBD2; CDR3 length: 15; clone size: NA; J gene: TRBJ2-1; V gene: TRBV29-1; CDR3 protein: CSVRGGADGNNEQFF; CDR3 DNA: TGCAGCGTGCGCGGGGGGGCAGATGGGAACAATGAGCAGTTCTTC
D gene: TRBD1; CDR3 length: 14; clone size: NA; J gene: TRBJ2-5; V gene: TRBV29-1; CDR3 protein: CSVGGQGGGETQYF; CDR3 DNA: TGCAGCGTTGGGGGCCAAGGGGGCGGGGAGACCCAGTACTTC
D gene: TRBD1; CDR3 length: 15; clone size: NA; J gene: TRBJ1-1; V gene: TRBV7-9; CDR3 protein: CASSPLLQGGTEAFF; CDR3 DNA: TGTGCCAGCAGCCCCCTTCTACAGGGGGGCACTGAAGCTTTCTTT
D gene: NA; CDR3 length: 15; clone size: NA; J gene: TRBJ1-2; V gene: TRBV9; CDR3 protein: CASSISDRHPYGYTF; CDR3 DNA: TGTGCCAGCAGCATCAGCGACAGACACCCCTATGGCTACACCTTC
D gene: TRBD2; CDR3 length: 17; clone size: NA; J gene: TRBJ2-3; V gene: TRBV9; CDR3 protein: CASSVASGLAFSDTQYF; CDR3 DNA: TGTGCCAGCAGCGTAGCTTCAGGACTAGCATTTTCAGATACGCAGTATTTT
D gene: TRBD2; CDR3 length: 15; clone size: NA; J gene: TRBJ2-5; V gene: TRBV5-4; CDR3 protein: CASSSTSTDGETQYF; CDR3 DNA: TGTGCCAGCAGTTCGACTAGCACAGATGGGGAGACCCAGTACTTC
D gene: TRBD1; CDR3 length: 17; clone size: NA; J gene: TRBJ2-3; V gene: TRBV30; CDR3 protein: CAWSRTGGPGRTDTQYF; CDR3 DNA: TGTGCCTGGAGTAGGACAGGGGGGCCTGGTAGGACAGATACGCAGTATTTT
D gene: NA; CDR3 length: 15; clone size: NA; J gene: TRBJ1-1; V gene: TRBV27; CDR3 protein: CASSHLGAGDTEAFF; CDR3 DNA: TGTGCCAGCAGTCATCTGGGGGCAGGAGACACTGAAGCTTTCTTT
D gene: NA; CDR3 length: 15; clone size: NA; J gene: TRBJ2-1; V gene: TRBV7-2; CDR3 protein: CASSAQRSHYNEQFF; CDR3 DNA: TGTGCCAGCAGCGCCCAACGGTCCCACTACAATGAGCAGTTCTTC
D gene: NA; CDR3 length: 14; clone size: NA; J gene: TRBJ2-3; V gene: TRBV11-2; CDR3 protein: CASSPSVLADTQYF; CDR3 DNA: TGTGCCAGCAGCCCTAGCGTACTGGCCGATACGCAGTATTTT
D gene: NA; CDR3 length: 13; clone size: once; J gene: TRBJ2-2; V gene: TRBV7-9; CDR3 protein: CASSSGYTGELFF; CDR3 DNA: TGTGCCAGCAGCTCAGGTTACACCGGGGAGCTGTTTTTT
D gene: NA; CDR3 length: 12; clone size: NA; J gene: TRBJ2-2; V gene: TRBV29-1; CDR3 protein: CSVGQNTGELFF; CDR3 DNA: TGCAGCGTTGGACAGAACACCGGGGAGCTGTTTTTT
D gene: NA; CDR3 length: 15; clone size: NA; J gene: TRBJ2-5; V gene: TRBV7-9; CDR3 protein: CASSAIRRGVETQYF; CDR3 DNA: TGTGCCAGCAGCGCCATTCGGCGCGGGGTAGAGACCCAGTACTTC
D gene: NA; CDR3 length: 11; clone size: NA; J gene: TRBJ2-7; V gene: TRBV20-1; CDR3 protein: CSAPLSYEQYF; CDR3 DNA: TGCAGTGCTCCCCTCTCCTACGAGCAGTACTTC